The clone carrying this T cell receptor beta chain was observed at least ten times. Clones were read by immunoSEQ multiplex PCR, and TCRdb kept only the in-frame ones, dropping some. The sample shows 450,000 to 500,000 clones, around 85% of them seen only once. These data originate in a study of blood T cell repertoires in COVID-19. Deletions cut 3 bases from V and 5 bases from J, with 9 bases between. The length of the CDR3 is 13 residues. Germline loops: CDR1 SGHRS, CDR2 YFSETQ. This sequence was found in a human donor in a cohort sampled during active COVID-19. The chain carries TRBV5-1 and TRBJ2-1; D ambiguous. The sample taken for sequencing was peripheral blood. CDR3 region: CASSSDTDNEQFF. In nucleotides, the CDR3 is TGCGCCAGCAGCTCTGACACAGACAATGAGCAGTTCTTC.